This TCR beta chain was sequenced during a study of control samples from healthy donors and cancer patients. The V gene's germline CDR1 is SGHAT and CDR2 FQNNGV. V lost 0 bases and J 8 bases, leaving 16 bases between the germline ends. The CDR3 consists of 16 residues. The repertoire was sequenced with immunoSEQ multiplex PCR; TCRdb's copy has only in-frame clones and lacks some. The data show under 150,000 clones, 85% to 90% seen once. This chain links TRBV11-2 with TRBJ2-2; D uncertain. The sample consisted of PBMCs. This sequence was found in a man over 45 with head and neck cancer. DNA of the CDR3: TGTGCCAGCAGCTTAGATTGGGGTATCCTTGGGGGGGAGCTGTTTTTT. Protein: CASSLDWGILGGELFF.